One and the same sample provided the 25 T cell receptor beta chains below, sequenced in a study of identical twins. TCRdb analysed the 5' RACE reads with MiXCR anew, one entry per CDR3 protein. Of 500,000 to 550,000 distinct CDR3 sequences listed, approximately 22% are singletons. The same data also went into a second study, on T cells expressing NK-cell markers.

The sequencing input was CD4+ T cells sorted from blood. Receptors originate from a woman between 18 and 30 years old in good health.

The table lists this clonotype with a few counts. V and J are TRBV4-2 and TRBJ2-1; 15 nucleotides match TRBD2. The CDR3 covers 18 residues. CDR1 LGHNA and CDR2 YNFKEQ come from the germline V gene. The junction had 7 bases not matched to a gene; V was cut back by 4 bases and J by 3 bases. The CDR3 sequence is CASSLGLAGGPGYNEQFF. In nucleotides, the CDR3 is TGTGCCAGCAGCCTAGGACTAGCGGGAGGGCCGGGCTACAATGAGCAGTTCTTC.

A few counts support this clonotype. The CDR3 DNA follows: TGCGCCAGCAGCTTGAATTTGGGCCTCACCGGGGAGCTGTTTTTT. Translation gives CASSLNLGLTGELFF. The rearrangement uses TRBV5-1 and TRBJ2-2; D gene unclear. CDR3 length equals 15 residues. Trimming removed 1 base from V and 4 bases from J, with 11 bases in between. Germline V gene data show CDR1 as SGHRS and CDR2 as YFSETQ.

J is TRBJ2-1 and V is TRBV12-3 or TRBV12-4; TRBD1 or TRBD2 may be the D gene (5 bases each). The CDR3 spans 16 residues. Trimming removed 7 bases from V and 0 bases from J, with 16 bases in between. CDR3 in amino acids: CASKGLAESSYNEQFF. Here the CDR3 DNA reads TGTGCCAGCAAGGGGCTAGCCGAAAGCTCCTACAATGAGCAGTTCTTC.

This sequence joins TRBV29-1 and TRBJ2-1; D unresolved. The V gene's germline CDR1 is SQVTM and CDR2 ANQGSEA. This CDR3 comprises 14 residues. Trimming shortened V by 5 bases and J by 8 bases, and 19 bases separated the two germline ends. The DNA of the CDR3 is TGCAGCGTTAGGGTCGCCCCCCGTTGGGATGAGCAGTTCTTC. It specifies CSVRVAPRWDEQFF.

This clonotype turned up a few times. This chain connects TRBV10-2 to TRBJ2-7, with TRBD2 matching over 7 bases. The ends lost 8 bases at V and 4 bases at J; junction bases unmatched: 11. Germline CDR1 and CDR2: WSHSY and SAAADI. The CDR3 covers 14 residues. CDR3 loop: CASRLRESDYEQYF. The CDR3 DNA sequence: TGCGCCAGCCGACTGCGGGAGTCGGATTACGAGCAGTACTTC.

This clonotype occurred a few times. V is TRBV20-1 and J is TRBJ2-1; D not resolved. Germline loops: CDR1 DFQATT, CDR2 SNEGSKA (reference sequence). Trimming cost V 5 bases and J 4 bases, with 12 bases left between them. The CDR3 is 13 amino acids. The CDR3 bases are TGCAGTGCTCGGAACATACGTTACAATGAGCAGTTCTTC. The encoded protein is CSARNIRYNEQFF.

The CDR3 coding sequence is TGTGCCAGCAGTTCCGGTCTTGGGTCCCAGCATTTT. Protein sequence: CASSSGLGSQHF. The genes are TRBV28 and TRBJ1-5; no firm D call. The germline V and J ends were trimmed by 4 bases and 11 bases, with 12 bases remaining between them. The CDR3 is made up of 12 amino acids. Germline CDR1 MDHEN, CDR2 SYDVKM.

Details on this clonotype: The junction does not match germline at one end; this may be a read error. V is TRBV20-1 and J is TRBJ1-6; D gene ambiguous. CDR3 length: 14 amino acids. Germline values: CDR1 DFQATT, CDR2 SNEGSKA (reference sequence). The CDR3 loop reads CSARDSREAKPPHF. The CDR3 nucleotides read TGCAGTGCTAGAGATTCAAGGGAGGCCAAACCCCCCCACTTT.

This CDR3 reads CASSLTSNSYEQYF. CDR3 sequence (DNA): TGTGCCAGCAGTTTGACTAGTAACTCCTACGAGCAGTACTTC. This chain joins TRBV7-9 and TRBJ2-7; maybe TRBD2 (6 bases). Deletions cut 6 bases from V and 0 bases from J, with 12 bases between. The CDR3 sequence is 14 residues long. CDR1 and CDR2 from the germline V gene are SEHNR and FQNEAQ (reference sequence).

This clonotype was found a few times. The V gene is TRBV12-3 or TRBV12-4, the J gene TRBJ2-1; D unclear. This CDR3 region has 15 residues. With 4 bases removed from V and 4 bases from J, the gap between germline ends came to 14 bases. In DNA form, the CDR3 reads TGTGCCAGCAGTTGGAGTCTAGGGCGGTACAATGAGCAGTTCTTC. It is translated as CASSWSLGRYNEQFF.

The chain combines TRBV6-5 with TRBJ2-1; a possible D gene is TRBD1 (6 bases). This CDR3 has 14 amino acids. Trimming stripped 4 bases from V and 6 bases from J, with 13 bases between. Germline V gives CDR1 MNHEY, CDR2 SVGAGI. The CDR3, as DNA: TGTGCCAGCAGTTCTTTCACAGGGTCCAATGAGCAGTTCTTC. It translates to CASSSFTGSNEQFF.

The CDR3 spells CASSPTGQGTYEQYF. The CDR3, as DNA: TGTGCCAGCAGCCCCACCGGACAGGGGACCTACGAGCAGTACTTC. The V and J genes are TRBV5-5 and TRBJ2-7, with 9 bases aligning to TRBD1. The CDR3 loop spans 15 amino acids. V was clipped by 4 bases and J by 2 bases; unmatched bases: 7. The germline V gene encodes CDR1 SGHKS and CDR2 YYEKEE (reference sequence).

This clonotype was observed a few times. The chain carries TRBV12-3 or TRBV12-4 and TRBJ1-1; 9 nucleotides match TRBD1. This CDR3 is 15 amino acids long. The V and J ends lost 5 bases and 4 bases, in that order; junction bases with no gene match: 8. This CDR3 is CASSEQGAVGTEAFF. The CDR3 DNA reads as TGTGCCAGCAGTGAACAGGGGGCGGTAGGCACTGAAGCTTTCTTT.

This clonotype was recorded a few times. The chain is built from TRBV20-1 and TRBJ1-5; 9 positions agree with TRBD1. The germline V gene encodes CDR1 DFQATT and CDR2 SNEGSKA (reference sequence). CDR3 size: 15 residues. V dropped 4 bases and J dropped 4; count of bases not matched to a gene: 8. CDR3: CSAKGPGTGNQPQHF. In nucleotides, the CDR3 is TGCAGTGCTAAGGGGCCCGGGACAGGGAATCAGCCCCAGCATTTT.

CDR3 region: CASSLGGGLEQYF. In nucleotides, the CDR3 is TGCGCCAGCAGCTTGGGGGGTGGGCTCGAGCAGTACTTC. The chain combines TRBV5-1 with TRBJ2-7; D gene unclear. This CDR3 contains 13 residues. The V end lost 0 bases, the J end lost 6 bases, and 10 bases lay between the germline ends. Per germline, CDR1 SGHRS and CDR2 YFSETQ.

This clonotype was seen a few times. The V call is TRBV30, the J call TRBJ1-5; possibly TRBD1 for D (5 bases). Germline CDR1 is GTSNPN and CDR2 is SVGIG (reference sequence). Trimming took 1 base from V and 7 from J, leaving 11 bases between them. This CDR3 spans 13 amino acids. Written as DNA, the CDR3 is TGTGCCTGGAGTGGGGGGGGAAGCCAGCCCCAGCATTTT. As protein: CAWSGGGSQPQHF. Together with reference TRBV30 and TRBJ1-5, the CDR3 gives the full variable domain: SQTIHQWPATLVQPVGSPLSLECTVEGTSNPNLYWYRQAAGRGLQLLFYSVGIGQISSEVPQNLSASRPQDRQFILSSKKLLLSDSGFYLCAWSGGGSQPQHFGDGTRLSIL.

The chain's CDR3 is CAISPGQNQPQHF. DNA of the CDR3: TGTGCCATCAGCCCGGGACAGAATCAGCCCCAGCATTTT. The chain employs TRBV10-3 and TRBJ1-5, with 7 bases matching TRBD1. This CDR3 contains 13 residues. V was clipped by 6 bases and J by 4 bases; unmatched bases: 3. Per germline, CDR1 ENHRY and CDR2 SYGVKD.

The chain has TRBV11-3 and TRBJ2-5; no definite D call. The V gene lost 2 bases and the J gene lost 8 bases, with 9 bases spanning the gap. Looked up from germline, CDR1 is SGHNT and CDR2 is YENEEA. The CDR3 consists of 12 residues. CDR3 loop: CASSLMLRTQYF. DNA for the CDR3: TGTGCCAGCAGCTTAATGTTGAGAACCCAGTACTTC.

This clonotype was seen a few times. DNA for the CDR3: TGCAGTGCTAGAGATTCTGGCGGGGAGACTAGCGGCACAGATACGCAGTATTTT. This gives the protein CSARDSGGETSGTDTQYF. This chain uses TRBV20-1 with TRBJ2-3; 8 bases align to TRBD2. CDR1 and CDR2 from the germline V gene are DFQATT and SNEGSKA (reference sequence). The CDR3 has 18 residues. With V trimmed by 0 bases and J by 1 base, 12 bases remained unmatched.

The genes are TRBV6-1 and TRBJ1-2; 9 bases line up with TRBD1. CDR1 and CDR2 from the germline V gene are MNHNS and SASEGT. V was pared by 6 bases and J by 6 bases, with 8 bases of the junction left unmatched. CDR3 length equals 14 residues. The CDR3 DNA sequence: TGTGCCAGCAGCCGGACCGGGACAGGGAATGGCTACACCTTC. This codes for CASSRTGTGNGYTF.

This clonotype was detected only once. Because the CDR3 is missing its conserved closing phenylalanine or tryptophan, this is likely a read error. This CDR3 is CASSLGGVGETQYL. The DNA for the CDR3 is TGTGCCAGCAGCTTGGGAGGAGTTGGCGAGACCCAGTACCTC. The chain combines TRBV5-6 with TRBJ2-5; D gene ambiguous. The V gene lost 0 bases and the J gene lost 5 bases, with 11 bases spanning the gap. Germline V gives CDR1 SGHDT, CDR2 YYEEEE. The CDR3 consists of 14 residues.

The chain's CDR3 is CASSLGLAGGWTGELFF. The DNA of the CDR3 is TGCGCCAGCAGCTTAGGACTAGCGGGAGGTTGGACCGGGGAGCTGTTTTTT. The chain combines TRBV5-1 with TRBJ2-2, with 14 bases lining up with TRBD2. CDR1 and CDR2 from the germline V gene are SGHRS and YFSETQ. The CDR3 is 17 amino acids. V dropped 2 bases and J dropped 5; count of bases not matched to a gene: 5.

This chain joins TRBV3-1 and TRBJ2-7; D perhaps matches TRBD2 (5 bases). The CDR3 length is 14 residues. Germline V CDR1 and CDR2: LGHDT, YNNKEL (reference sequence). The germline V and J ends were trimmed by 2 bases and 2 bases, with 10 bases remaining between them. The CDR3 nucleotides are TGTGCCAGCAGCCAACGGGGTGGGGCCTACGAGCAGTACTTC. Translation gives CASSQRGGAYEQYF.

This clonotype was counted only a few times. The V and J genes are TRBV20-1 and TRBJ1-2; D might be TRBD1 (6 bases). CDR1 is DFQATT, CDR2 SNEGSKA, per germline (reference sequence). The CDR3 covers 13 residues. V was pared by 1 base and J by 8 bases, with 14 bases between. The CDR3 loop is CSARVPGAVGYTF. The CDR3, as DNA: TGCAGTGCTAGAGTGCCGGGGGCGGTAGGCTACACCTTC.

The V and J genes are TRBV7-2 and TRBJ2-3; 12 bases are shared with TRBD2. CDR1 SGHTA and CDR2 FQGNSA come from the germline V gene. The CDR3 extends over 15 amino acids. Unmatched junction bases numbered 11, after V lost 6 bases and J lost 10 bases. This CDR3 is CASSLLAGGPQSQYF. CDR3 coding DNA: TGTGCCAGCAGTTTGCTAGCGGGAGGGCCCCAGTCGCAGTATTTT.